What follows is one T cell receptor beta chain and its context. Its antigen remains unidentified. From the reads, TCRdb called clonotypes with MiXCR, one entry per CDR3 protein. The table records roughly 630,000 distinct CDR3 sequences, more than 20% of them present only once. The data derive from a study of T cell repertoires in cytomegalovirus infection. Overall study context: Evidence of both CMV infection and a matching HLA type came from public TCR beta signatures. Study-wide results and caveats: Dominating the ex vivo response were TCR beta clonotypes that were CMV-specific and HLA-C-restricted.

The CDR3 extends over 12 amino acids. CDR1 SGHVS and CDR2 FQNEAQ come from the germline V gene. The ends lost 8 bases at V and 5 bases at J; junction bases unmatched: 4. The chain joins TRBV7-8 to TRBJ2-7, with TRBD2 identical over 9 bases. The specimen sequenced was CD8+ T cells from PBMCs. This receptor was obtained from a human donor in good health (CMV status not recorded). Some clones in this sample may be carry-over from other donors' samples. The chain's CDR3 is CASGRGGNEQYV. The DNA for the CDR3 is TGTGCCAGCGGGCGGGGGGGAAACGAGCAGTACGTC.